A selection of T cell receptor beta chains follows, all from one sample in a study of blood T cell repertoires in COVID-19. TCRdb keeps only in-frame clones here, not all; method: immunoSEQ multiplex PCR. This sample yields roughly 300,000 clones, of which more than 85% are seen a single time; less than 20% belongs to the top ten. The sequencing sample was made of PBMCs or T cells enriched from blood (not recorded which). These receptors were collected from a woman in her 30s who had recovered from COVID-19. Both conserved end residues are part of each CDR3. The D gene is left open where the match is weak. Some rows mark clone size as missing; the rest say once, few, many or name a class of expanded clone.

V	D	J	length	size	CDR3	DNA
TRBV20-1	TRBD2	TRBJ2-1	12	-	CSASGTSKEQFF	TGCAGTGCTAGTGGGACTAGTAAAGAGCAGTTCTTC
TRBV5-8	TRBD1	TRBJ1-6	15	-	CASSLDRGYNSPLHF	TGTGCCAGCAGCTTGGACAGGGGATATAATTCACCCCTCCACTTT
TRBV11-2	-	TRBJ2-5	13	once	CASSLGTSETQYF	TGTGCCAGCAGCTTAGGGACATCAGAGACCCAGTACTTC
TRBV6-5	-	TRBJ1-3	13	-	CASSKDILLAIYF	TGTGCCAGCAGTAAGGACATCCTCCTGGCCATATATTTT
TRBV5-1	TRBD1	TRBJ2-5	15	-	CASSPGTGSPETQYF	TGCGCCAGCAGCCCCGGGACAGGATCCCCAGAGACCCAGTACTTC
TRBV12-3/TRBV12-4	-	TRBJ1-2	12	-	CASSSGSYGYTF	TGTGCCAGCAGCTCGGGATCCTATGGCTACACCTTC
TRBV5-4	-	TRBJ2-3	17	-	CASSLSGHLPEADTQYF	TGTGCCAGCAGCCTATCGGGACATTTACCGGAGGCAGATACGCAGTATTTT
TRBV7-2	TRBD1	TRBJ1-6	15	-	CASSPAGQPNSPLHF	TGTGCCAGCAGCCCCGCGGGACAGCCGAATTCACCCCTCCACTTT
TRBV7-9	TRBD1	TRBJ1-4	15	-	CASSLGDRANEKLFF	TGTGCCAGCAGCTTAGGAGACAGGGCCAATGAAAAACTGTTTTTT
TRBV25-1	TRBD2	TRBJ2-7	13	-	CASSEWGGSEQYF	TGTGCCAGCAGTGAATGGGGGGGTTCCGAGCAGTACTTC